This T cell receptor (beta chain) was identified during a study of blood T cell repertoires in COVID-19. Whole-study context: The United States, Italy and Spain provided the acute and convalescent COVID-19 samples.

The CDR3 is 14 residues long. V dropped 5 bases and J dropped 1; count of bases not matched to a gene: 2. Germline V lookup: CDR1 SGHAT, CDR2 FQNNGV. In the study's own analysis: From reference gene primer amplification, estimates of nucleated cell counts were derived. TCRdb's copy holds only in-frame clones and misses some; the assay was immunoSEQ multiplex PCR. That table supplies the V and J calls and clone size; D and trimming were determined from the DNA. The sample yields roughly 69,000 clones, roughly three quarters seen once. This receptor was obtained from a woman between 50 and 59 years old with acute or convalescent COVID-19. The chain uses TRBV11-2 and TRBJ2-5, with 9 nucleotides matching TRBD2. The specimen sequenced was peripheral blood. This chain's CDR3 is CASSKREAQETQYF. DNA of the CDR3: TGTGCCAGCAGCAAGCGGGAGGCCCAAGAGACCCAGTACTTC.